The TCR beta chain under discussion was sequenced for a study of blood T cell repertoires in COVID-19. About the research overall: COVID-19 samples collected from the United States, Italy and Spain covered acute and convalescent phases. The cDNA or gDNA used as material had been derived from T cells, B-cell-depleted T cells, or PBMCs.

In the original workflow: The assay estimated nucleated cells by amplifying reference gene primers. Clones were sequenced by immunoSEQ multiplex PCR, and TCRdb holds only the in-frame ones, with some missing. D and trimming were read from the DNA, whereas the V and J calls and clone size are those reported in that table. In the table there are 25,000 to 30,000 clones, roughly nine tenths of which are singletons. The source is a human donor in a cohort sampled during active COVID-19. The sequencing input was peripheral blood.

For the CDR3, the DNA is TGTGCCAGCAGCCAAGAAATGAGCGGGGGGACCCTCACAGATACGCAGTATTTT. Translation gives CASSQEMSGGTLTDTQYF. V gene TRBV4-2 combines with J gene TRBJ2-3, with 9 positions matching TRBD2. This CDR3 has 18 amino acids. V lost 0 bases to trimming and J lost 2 bases; unmatched junction nucleotides: 9. The germline CDR1 and CDR2 sequences are LGHNA and YNFKEQ.